Listed here are 14 T cell receptor beta chains from one sample, sequenced in a study of metastatic and nonmetastatic thyroid tumors. Among the patients, none had received any treatment before thyroid surgery. TCRdb re-processed the PCR reads through MiXCR. The data contain around 20,000 clones, about 27% of them singletons. The sample comprised tumor tissue. The receptors derive from a female donor with papillary thyroid cancer or a benign thyroid nodule (not recorded which). Some clones in this sample may be carry-over from other donors' samples.

The genes are TRBV28 and TRBJ1-1; D might be TRBD1 (5 bases). Germline assignment: CDR1 MDHEN and CDR2 SYDVKM. V shed 7 bases and J shed 2 bases, with 20 bases lying between them. This CDR3 has 16 residues. CDR3 in amino acids: CASTFRDLGSNTEAFF. CDR3 coding DNA: TGTGCCAGCACCTTTCGGGACCTAGGGTCCAACACTGAAGCTTTCTTT. The entire variable domain, with the rest obtained from reference TRBV28 and TRBJ1-1, is as follows: DVKVTQSSRYLVKRTGEKVFLECVQDMDHENMFWYRQDPGLGLRLIYFSYDVKMKEKGDIPEGYSVSREKKERFSLILESASTNQTSMYLCASTFRDLGSNTEAFFGQGTRLTVV.

This clone was seen ten or more times. The chain joins TRBV5-1 to TRBJ2-6; TRBD2 aligns across 8 bases. The CDR3 covers 19 residues. The junction had 9 bases not matched to a gene; V was cut back by 0 bases and J by 1 base. Germline V CDR1 and CDR2: SGHRS, YFSETQ. CDR3 in amino acids: CASSLGGWLAGSGANVLTF. The CDR3 DNA reads as TGCGCCAGCAGCTTGGGAGGTTGGCTAGCGGGTTCTGGGGCCAACGTCCTGACTTTC. Together with reference TRBV5-1 and TRBJ2-6, the CDR3 gives the full variable domain: KAGVTQTPRYLIKTRGQQVTLSCSPISGHRSVSWYQQTPGQGLQFLFEYFSETQRNKGNFPGRFSGRQFSNSRSEMNVSTLELGDSALYLCASSLGGWLAGSGANVLTFGAGSRLTVL.

This clone was counted ten times or more. This chain connects TRBV6-1 to TRBJ2-1; TRBD2 aligns across 10 bases. The V segment lost 5 bases and the J segment 5 bases; nucleotides outside the gene matches: 6. Germline CDR1 is MNHNS and CDR2 is SASEGT. This CDR3 is 15 amino acids long. CDR3 protein: CASSFGLAAHNEQFF. The CDR3 nucleotides read TGTGCCAGCAGTTTTGGACTAGCGGCCCACAATGAGCAGTTCTTC.

This clone was seen ten or more times. As DNA, the CDR3 is TGTGCCAGCAGCTTAAATAACATCCGCGGGGAGCTGTTTTTT. Protein sequence: CASSLNNIRGELFF. The chain employs TRBV7-8 and TRBJ2-2; D remains ambiguous. CDR1 and CDR2 (germline): SGHVS, FQNEAQ. The CDR3 sequence is 14 residues long. The ends were cut back, 2 bases at V and 7 bases at J, with 11 bases in the middle. Filled out from reference TRBV7-8 and TRBJ2-2, the complete variable domain reads GAGVSQSPRYKVAKRGQDVALRCDPISGHVSLFWYQQALGQGPEFLTYFQNEAQLDKSGLPSDRFFAERPEGSVSTLKIQRTQQEDSAVYLCASSLNNIRGELFFGEGSRLTVL.

The rearrangement joins TRBV11-2 to TRBJ1-6; D uncertain. The CDR3 has 13 residues. Trimming took 3 bases from V and 9 from J, leaving 9 bases between them. The germline V gene encodes CDR1 SGHAT and CDR2 FQNNGV. CDR3 in amino acids: CASSLSMGSPLHF. CDR3 bases: TGTGCCAGCAGCTTGTCTATGGGTTCACCCCTCCACTTT.

This clone was seen only a few times. This chain joins TRBV19 and TRBJ1-2, with D possibly TRBD1 on 6 matching bases. V was cut by 2 bases and J by 6 bases, with 10 bases left in between. Germline CDR1 reads LNHDA; CDR2 reads SQIVND (reference sequence). The CDR3 runs 13 residues. CDR3 in amino acids: CASSIWGADGYTF. CDR3 DNA sequence: TGTGCCAGTAGTATATGGGGGGCTGATGGCTACACCTTC.

This clone was counted many times. The rearrangement joins TRBV5-4 to TRBJ2-7; D might be TRBD2 (6 bases). The CDR3 contains 15 residues. V gave up 2 bases and J gave up 4 bases, with 16 bases separating them. The germline CDR1 and CDR2 sequences are SGHNT and YYREEE (reference sequence). CDR3 sequence (DNA): TGTGCCAGCAGCTTTTTAGGTGGGGGGACTTACGAGCAGTACTTC. Its translation: CASSFLGGGTYEQYF.

This clone has a single count. The junction and the germline gene differ at one end; a read error may be behind it. The V and J genes are TRBV3-1 and TRBJ1-2; 8 bases match TRBD1. The CDR3 consists of 14 residues. Germline loops: CDR1 LGHDT, CDR2 YNNKEL (reference sequence). This CDR3 is CASSPFQGAYGCTF. DNA for the CDR3: TGTGCCAGCAGCCCCTTCCAGGGGGCGTATGGCTGCACCTTC. Full variable domain (rest looked up from reference TRBV3-1 and TRBJ1-2): DTAVSQTPKYLVTQMGNDKSIKCEQNLGHDTMYWYKQDSKKFLKIMFSYNNKELIINETVPNRFSPKSPDKAHLNLHINSLELGDSAVYFCASSPFQGAYGCTFGSGTRLTVV.

For this clone: This may arise from a read error, as a much more abundant clone is one base away. V and J are TRBV3-1 and TRBJ2-5; D unresolved. Germline V lookup: CDR1 LGHDT, CDR2 YNNKEL (reference sequence). The CDR3 loop spans 12 amino acids. V was cut by 8 bases and J by 9 bases, with 16 bases left in between. The CDR3 is CASVEALLAQYF. The CDR3 DNA sequence: TGTGCCAGCGTCGAAGCGCTTCTGGCCCAGTACTTC.

Only a few counts were recorded for this clone. An end of the junction does not agree with germline; a read error may underlie this. The chain employs TRBV28 and TRBJ2-7; D possibly corresponds to TRBD2 (6 bases). Germline V gives CDR1 MDHEN, CDR2 SYDVKM. The CDR3 runs to 15 residues. CDR3 nucleotides: TGTGCCAGCAGCACTAGGGACTCCTTGTGCTACGAGCAGTGCTTC. Protein product: CASSTRDSLCYEQCF.

V is TRBV20-1 and J is TRBJ2-7; 8 bases fit TRBD1. The J segment lost 1 base and the V segment lost 1 base, leaving 6 bases of the junction unmatched. The CDR3 sequence is 15 residues long. The germline V gene has CDR1 DFQATT and CDR2 SNEGSKA (reference sequence). The chain's CDR3 is CSARVPQGASYEQYF. The DNA of the CDR3 is TGCAGTGCTAGAGTCCCCCAGGGGGCGTCCTACGAGCAGTACTTC.

The sample holds many counts of this clone. The chain recombines TRBV4-1 with TRBJ2-5, with 7 bases identical to TRBD2. This CDR3 is 17 amino acids long. Trimming at V came to 0 bases and at J to 1 base, leaving 8 bases not matched to a gene. Germline V gene data show CDR1 as MGHRA and CDR2 as YSYEKL. CDR3 nucleotide sequence: TGCGCCAGCAGCCAAGATCGGGCTAGCGGACGCCAAGAGACCCAGTACTTC. It encodes CASSQDRASGRQETQYF.

This clone has only a few counts. V is TRBV2 and J is TRBJ2-1; TRBD2 matches at 9 bases. Trimming took 2 bases from V and 6 from J; bases not matched to a gene: 5. Germline V gene data show CDR1 as SNHLY and CDR2 as FYNNEI. This CDR3 is 15 amino acids long. The CDR3 DNA is TGTGCCAGCAGTGAATCGGTAGCGGGAGTCAATGAGCAGTTCTTC. Its translation: CASSESVAGVNEQFF.

This clone was picked up a small number of times. The chain has TRBV6-1 and TRBJ1-5, with a tentative D call TRBD1 (5 bases). The CDR3 is 14 residues long. From germline, CDR1 is MNHNS and CDR2 SASEGT. V gave up 8 bases and J gave up 7 bases, with 18 bases separating them. In nucleotides, the CDR3 is TGTGCCAGCGGAACTTGGGGCGTAAGCCAGCCCCAGCATTTT. Protein product: CASGTWGVSQPQHF.